This T cell receptor beta chain was recovered during a study of cytomegalovirus exposure and HLA in healthy donors. General study findings and limits: A reported reduction in N-insertions relative to the roughly 700-donor mean was seen in an Asian-associated ancestry cluster in a later analysis. TCR beta sequences reportedly predicted the HLA-A and HLA-B alleles of most subjects accurately. Immune exposure information available was restricted to CMV serostatus.

60 Vbeta and 13 Jbeta primers were used in PCR. Repertoires were generated with immunoSEQ multiplex PCR, while TCRdb's copy carries only in-frame clones and drops some. Here the sample spans hundreds of thousands of clones, just over 70% being singletons. On this clone itself: Its antigen is unknown.

V lost 8 bases and J lost 4; bases outside the gene matches: 8. The CDR3 totals 15 residues. CDR1 KGHSH and CDR2 LQKENI come from the germline V gene. The TCR sequence derives from a female donor in good health and CMV-seronegative. The chain joins TRBV18 to TRBJ1-4; 9 bases line up with TRBD1. Sample: PBMCs. The CDR3 loop is CASQPGQGLNEKLFF. The CDR3 bases are TGTGCCAGCCAACCGGGACAGGGACTTAATGAAAAACTGTTTTTT.